These T cell receptor beta chains were read from a single sample in a study of radiotherapy plus CTLA-4 blockade in lung cancer. Method: immunoSEQ multiplex PCR; TCRdb's copy keeps in-frame clones and lacks some. The sample carries fewer than 90,000 clones, around 86% recorded once. The starting material was peripheral blood, obtained from a patient treated with radiotherapy plus ipilimumab. These receptors were obtained from a human donor with non-small cell lung cancer who had stable disease on radiotherapy plus ipilimumab. Both conserved end residues are part of each CDR3. Each record gives: V gene, CDR3 protein.

>TRBV9
CASSVRTSGANVLTF
>TRBV7-9
CASSLAGVTYNEQFF
>TRBV7-9
CASSLNASPSGLFF
>TRBV5-5
CASSSPDKNYGYTF
>TRBV27
CASKLQLPSPLHF
>TRBV5-4
CASSLDARRLETQYF
>TRBV5-1
CASSTTSGGAIEQFF
>TRBV30
CAWSVPGTGTYEQYF
>TRBV7-9
CASSLAGTYNEQFF
>TRBV28
CASSLDGQVRELFF
>TRBV4-2
CASSLGTGDIKPQHF
>TRBV6-5
CASSYLGQGISPLHF
>TRBV28
CASSAPGSYGYTF
>TRBV6-5
CASSYSDSATNYGYTF
>TRBV29-1
CSVVTGPVGNTIYF
>TRBV2
CASSGGNNEQFF
>TRBV7-9
CASSLDLGTEAFF
>TRBV14
CASSQGRNSGESTEAFF
>TRBV6-5
CASHGTVNQPQHF
>TRBV9
CASSLRTSDYNEQFF
>TRBV6-5
CASSGQGNTEAFF
>TRBV28
CASTYSGQNYGYTF
>TRBV7-6
CASSLAGLAGSTDTQYF
>TRBV7-9
CASSLQSGGRLNGYTF
>TRBV28
CASTYQGRGNEQYF
>TRBV10-3
CAISEEGGIGNEQFF
>TRBV18
CASSPQASGLYNEQFF
>TRBV6-5
CASSTQTVLGELFF
>TRBV5-4
CASSRPGEFNEQFF
>TRBV4-2
CASRIVMGPNEKLFF
>TRBV28
CATGGLPTGELFF
>TRBV27
CASSLRPSGGGGPPSRPYEQYF
>TRBV6-6
CASTVQGRNSYEQYF
>TRBV11-3
CASSPGLAGFTDTQYF
>TRBV7-9
CASSPGVGIGELFF
>TRBV7-3
CASSIYRGQPQHF
>TRBV5-6
CASSSPDRGGYTF
>TRBV5-4
CASSLGGSRLSEKLFF
>TRBV30
CACATGVETQYF
>TRBV11-2
CASSSLGTDTQYF
>TRBV5-6
CASSGGPFSGNTIYF
>TRBV18
CASSPLDRNQPQHF
>TRBV2
CASSEGVTKNSPLHF
>TRBV9
CASSWTANTGELFF
>TRBV6-6
CASSHRGQGKNEQFF
>TRBV7-2
CASSFKTSGSNEQFF
>TRBV7-2
CASSLGGRRSEKLFF
>TRBV7-7
CASSLGAHEETQYF
>TRBV19
CASSIDHHPQPQHF
>TRBV11-3
CASSLSLAGDYTGELFF